This T cell receptor beta chain was sequenced for a study of shared clonotypes between healthy human individuals. Sequencing was performed with immunoSEQ multiplex PCR; in TCRdb, only in-frame clones are kept and a portion is missing. The sample includes some 200,000 clones, 65% seen only once; the top ten take 11%. Trimming shortened V by 1 base and J by 11 bases, and 9 bases separated the two germline ends. The germline V gene encodes CDR1 SGHAT and CDR2 FQNNGV. The CDR3 totals 12 residues. The V call is TRBV11-2, the J call TRBJ2-1; D unclear. Input material: memory CD4+ T cells sorted from blood. Specified subset: CD45RA-negative fraction. The clonotype was recovered from a man aged 25-40 years in good health. CDR3 bases: TGTGCCAGCAGCTTAGTGTTCGGGCAGCAGTTCTTC. Its protein product is CASSLVFGQQFF.